This T cell receptor beta chain was sequenced during a study of blood T cell repertoires in COVID-19. About the study: Some COVID-19 samples were acute and others convalescent; all came from the United States, Italy and Spain. PBMCs, B-cell-depleted T cells, or T cells provided the cDNA or gDNA that made up the material.

In the source study's methods: Estimation of nucleated cell counts relied on the amplification of reference gene primers. Profiling relied on immunoSEQ multiplex PCR, and the TCRdb table lists in-frame clones only, not all of them. V, J and clone size derive from that table, while D and trimming were established from the DNA sequence. The table lists under 300,000 clones, approximately 85% of them singletons. This clone appeared a few times. The germline gives CDR1 SGHVS, CDR2 FQNEAQ. The V and J ends lost 5 bases and 1 base, in that order; junction bases with no gene match: 2. The CDR3 extends over 14 amino acids.

This TCR derives from an older woman with active or convalescent COVID-19. Source material: peripheral blood. V and J are TRBV7-8 and TRBJ1-1, with 9 bases aligning to TRBD1. CDR3 protein: CASSRGQGNTEAFF. In nucleotides, the CDR3 is TGTGCCAGCAGCCGGGGACAGGGGAACACTGAAGCTTTCTTT.